The 16 T cell receptor beta chains reported below all come from one sample, sequenced in a study of identical twins. From the 5' RACE reads, TCRdb called clonotypes with MiXCR, one entry per CDR3 protein. The table includes hundreds of thousands of distinct CDR3 sequences, around 5.7% detected once. Sequenced: naive T cells sorted from blood. These receptors were obtained from a man in his late teens or twenties in good health.

The chain links TRBV7-3 to TRBJ2-7; D tentatively reads TRBD1 or TRBD2 (5 bases each). V lost 3 bases, J lost 0 bases, and 12 bases lay in between. From germline, CDR1 is SGHTA and CDR2 FQGTGA. This CDR3 has 15 amino acids. CDR3 nucleotide sequence: TGTGCCAGCAGCTTGATCCCCGGGGCCTCCTACGAGCAGTACTTC. Translated: CASSLIPGASYEQYF.

The chain combines TRBV19 with TRBJ2-3, with TRBD2 identical over 7 bases. With 5 bases clipped from V and 3 bases from J, the junction kept 5 bases outside the gene matches. The germline gives CDR1 LNHDA, CDR2 SQIVND (reference sequence). This CDR3 spans 14 amino acids. The CDR3 sequence is CASSDGRFTDTQYF. The DNA of the CDR3 is TGTGCCAGTAGTGACGGGAGGTTTACAGATACGCAGTATTTT.

V and J are TRBV29-1 and TRBJ2-2; tentative D call: TRBD1 (8 bases). V dropped 4 bases and J dropped 5 bases, with 14 bases sitting between them. From germline, CDR1 is SQVTM and CDR2 ANQGSEA. This CDR3 is 14 amino acids long. DNA for the CDR3: TGCAGCGTTGGTTACAGGGGGGGAACCGGGGAGCTGTTTTTT. It specifies CSVGYRGGTGELFF.

This clonotype turned up a few times. The V call is TRBV5-5, the J call TRBJ2-7; no reliable D call. Germline V gene sequence: CDR1 SGHKS, CDR2 YYEKEE (reference sequence). V lost 4 bases and J 0 bases, leaving 8 bases between the germline ends. This CDR3 region has 13 residues. The CDR3 DNA follows: TGTGCCAGCAGCAAACCAGCCTCCTACGAGCAGTACGTC. Protein sequence: CASSKPASYEQYV.

For the CDR3, the DNA is TGTGCCAGCAGCCGGTTTTTTAGCGCGAGCTCCTACAATGAGCAGTTCTTC. Translated, it gives CASSRFFSASSYNEQFF. The rearrangement uses TRBV4-2 and TRBJ2-1; perhaps TRBD2 as D (5 bases). This CDR3 is built from 17 residues. V was shortened by 4 bases and J by 0 bases, with 16 bases between the two germline ends. The germline CDR1 and CDR2 sequences are LGHNA and YNFKEQ.

This clonotype was detected ten times or more. This chain links TRBV7-7 with TRBJ2-1; TRBD2 agrees at 14 bases. Trimming cost V 5 bases and J 4 bases; bases outside gene matches: 7. The germline CDR1 and CDR2 sequences are SSHAT and FNYEAQ (reference sequence). The CDR3 has 17 amino acids. CDR3 residues: CASSAGLAGGRYNEQFF. The CDR3 DNA reads as TGTGCCAGCAGCGCCGGACTAGCGGGAGGTAGATACAATGAGCAGTTCTTC.

This clonotype was found many times. This chain links TRBV20-1 with TRBJ2-7; 7 bases align to TRBD1. The CDR3 has 14 residues. CDR1 and CDR2 (germline): DFQATT, SNEGSKA (reference sequence). V trimming: 5 bases; J trimming: 2 bases; junction bases outside the gene matches: 9. The CDR3 nucleotides read TGCAGTGCTCGACCCGACAGGGATCCCTACGAGCAGTACTTC. Its protein is CSARPDRDPYEQYF.

The chain carries TRBV20-1 and TRBJ2-3; 8 nucleotides align to TRBD2. This CDR3 comprises 15 residues. J was trimmed by 0 bases and V by 4 bases; bases with no gene match: 6. Germline CDR1 DFQATT, CDR2 SNEGSKA (reference sequence). CDR3 in amino acids: CSAIAGGGSTDTQYF. CDR3 sequence (DNA): TGCAGTGCTATTGCGGGAGGAGGGAGCACAGATACGCAGTATTTT.

This clonotype came up once. With a much larger clone just one base away, this may be a read error. This chain uses TRBV5-1 with TRBJ1-2, with D uncertain. This CDR3 is 15 amino acids long. Trimming cost V 0 bases and J 2 bases, with 11 bases left between them. CDR1 SGHRS and CDR2 YFSETQ come from the germline V gene. CDR3 region: CASSLDGNLNYGYTF. The CDR3 nucleotides are TGCGCCAGCAGCTTGGATGGGAATTTGAACTATGGCTACACCTTC.

The chain carries TRBV11-1 and TRBJ2-3; perhaps TRBD1 as D (5 bases). This CDR3 is built from 18 residues. Germline CDR1 reads SGHAT; CDR2 reads FQDESV (reference sequence). The germline V and J ends were trimmed by 1 base and 3 bases, with 20 bases remaining between them. CDR3 region: CASSLGAPGMVFTDTQYF. DNA of the CDR3: TGTGCCAGCAGCTTAGGAGCCCCAGGGATGGTTTTTACAGATACGCAGTATTTT.

This clonotype was observed many times. The chain employs TRBV5-1 and TRBJ1-1; 8 positions match TRBD1. The ends lost 0 bases at V and 4 bases at J; junction bases unmatched: 5. The V gene's germline CDR1 is SGHRS and CDR2 YFSETQ. The CDR3 extends over 15 amino acids. The CDR3 here is CASSLAVQGATEAFF. In DNA, the CDR3 is TGCGCCAGCAGCTTGGCCGTTCAGGGGGCCACTGAAGCTTTCTTT.

This clonotype showed up just a few times. The chain uses TRBV7-2 and TRBJ1-1; D is unclear. Per the germline V gene, CDR1 is SGHTA and CDR2 is FQGNSA. V dropped 2 bases and J dropped 4 bases, with 17 bases sitting between them. There are 16 residues in the CDR3. The CDR3 region is CASSLRGTRRGTEAFF. The CDR3 DNA reads TGTGCCAGCAGCTTACGTGGCACACGGCGGGGCACTGAAGCTTTCTTT.

This clonotype appeared a few times. The chain carries TRBV24-1 and TRBJ2-7; tentatively, D is TRBD2 (5 bases). Trimming pared 11 bases from V and 2 bases from J, leaving 18 bases between. Germline V gene lookup returns CDR1 KGHDR and CDR2 SFDVKD. CDR3 length: 14 residues. The CDR3 loop reads CANGIAARTYEQYV. The CDR3, as DNA: TGTGCCAACGGGATCGCAGCCCGAACCTACGAGCAGTACGTC.

V gene TRBV19 combines with J gene TRBJ1-4; D is unclear. Trimming stripped 4 bases from V and 8 bases from J, with 5 bases between. The CDR3 is 11 residues long. Germline V lookup: CDR1 LNHDA, CDR2 SQIVND (reference sequence). CDR3 amino acids: CASSREEKLFF. The DNA of the CDR3 is TGTGCCAGTAGTAGGGAGGAAAAACTGTTTTTT.

This rearrangement joins TRBV20-1 to TRBJ2-7; D ambiguous. The CDR3 contains 11 residues. CDR1 and CDR2 from the germline V gene are DFQATT and SNEGSKA (reference sequence). Between the trimmed V and J ends, which lost 4 bases and 5 bases, there was a span of 9 bases. CDR3 protein: CSAIQRNEQYF. The CDR3 region has the DNA TGCAGTGCTATCCAGAGGAACGAGCAGTACTTC.

A remark on this clonotype: With a much larger clone just one base away, this may be a read error. J is TRBJ2-2 and V is TRBV4-3; D is ambiguous. CDR3 length: 17 amino acids. V was pared by 0 bases and J by 4 bases, with 15 bases between. Germline CDR1 and CDR2: LGHNA and YSLEER. CDR3 sequence reads: CASSQDWVLVATGELFF. The DNA for the CDR3 is TGCGCCAGCAGCCAAGACTGGGTTCTAGTGGCCACCGGGGAGCTGTTTTTT.